The following is a T cell receptor beta chain sequence with its context. Clones were read by immunoSEQ multiplex PCR, and TCRdb kept only the in-frame ones, dropping some. In the table there are hundreds of thousands of clones, approximately 95% of which are singletons. This CDR3 is built from 12 residues. V was shortened by 1 base and J by 4 bases, with 2 bases between the two germline ends. CDR1 and CDR2 from the germline V gene are MNHNS and SASEGT. The data belong to a study of shared clonotypes between healthy human individuals. Naive CD8 cells lacked CD45RO and underwent positive selection for CCR7, leaving out terminally differentiated effector memory CD45RA+ cells.

Material: naive CD8+ T cells sorted from blood. The chain has TRBV6-1 and TRBJ1-5, with D hard to call. The TCR comes from a woman in her thirties in good health. CDR3 sequence reads: CASSEENQPQHF. CDR3 DNA sequence: TGTGCCAGCAGTGAAGAAAATCAGCCCCAGCATTTT.